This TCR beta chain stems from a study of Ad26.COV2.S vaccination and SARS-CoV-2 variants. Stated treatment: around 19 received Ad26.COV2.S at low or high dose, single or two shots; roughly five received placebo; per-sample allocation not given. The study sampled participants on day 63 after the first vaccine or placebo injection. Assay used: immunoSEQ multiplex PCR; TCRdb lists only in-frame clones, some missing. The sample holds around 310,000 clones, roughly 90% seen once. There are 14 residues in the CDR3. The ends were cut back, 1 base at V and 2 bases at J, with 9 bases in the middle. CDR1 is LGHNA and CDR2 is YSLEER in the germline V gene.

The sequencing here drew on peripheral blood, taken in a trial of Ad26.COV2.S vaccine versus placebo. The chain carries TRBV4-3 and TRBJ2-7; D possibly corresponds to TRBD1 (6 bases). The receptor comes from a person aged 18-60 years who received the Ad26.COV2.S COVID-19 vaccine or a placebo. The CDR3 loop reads CASSQGTVPYEQYF. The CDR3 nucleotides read TGCGCCAGCAGCCAAGGGACAGTCCCCTACGAGCAGTACTTC.